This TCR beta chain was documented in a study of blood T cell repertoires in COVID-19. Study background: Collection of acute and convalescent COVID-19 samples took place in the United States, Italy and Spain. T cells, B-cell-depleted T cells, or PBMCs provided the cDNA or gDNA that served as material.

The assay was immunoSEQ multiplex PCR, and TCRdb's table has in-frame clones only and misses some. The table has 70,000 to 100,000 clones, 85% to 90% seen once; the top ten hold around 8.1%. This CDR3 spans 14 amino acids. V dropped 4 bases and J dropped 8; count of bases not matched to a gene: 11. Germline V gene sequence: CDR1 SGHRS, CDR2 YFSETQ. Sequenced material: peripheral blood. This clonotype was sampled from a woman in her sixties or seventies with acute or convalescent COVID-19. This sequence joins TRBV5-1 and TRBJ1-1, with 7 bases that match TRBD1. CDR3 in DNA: TGCGCCAGCAGCGCCGGGACAGCCGAACGGGAAGCTTTCTTT. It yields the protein CASSAGTAEREAFF.